A selection of T cell receptor beta chains follows, all from one sample in a study of graft-versus-host responses after intestinal transplantation. Clones were read by immunoSEQ multiplex PCR, and TCRdb kept only the in-frame ones, dropping some. The sample has around 97,000 clones; over 85% are singletons. The antigens of these receptors remain unknown. The material was unstimulated CD8+ T cells sorted from spleen or lymph node cells, obtained before intestinal transplant. These receptor sequences come from a human donor who received an intestinal transplant. Both conserved end residues are part of each CDR3. D genes are given only for firm matches. Expanded clones get a size class; other rows say once, few or many, or leave the size out.

V gene: TRBV11-2
D gene: TRBD1
J gene: TRBJ1-1
clone size: once
CDR3 length: 12
CDR3 protein: CASSFTGQEAFF
CDR3 DNA: TGTGCCAGCAGCTTTACGGGACAGGAAGCTTTCTTT

V gene: TRBV7-9
D gene: NA
J gene: TRBJ2-7
clone size: few
CDR3 length: 12
CDR3 protein: CASRTDSYEQYF
CDR3 DNA: TGTGCCAGCAGGACCGACAGCTACGAGCAGTACTTC

V gene: TRBV19
D gene: NA
J gene: TRBJ1-1
clone size: NA
CDR3 length: 14
CDR3 protein: CASVGRRLNTEAFF
CDR3 DNA: TGTGCCAGTGTCGGAAGGCGGCTGAACACTGAAGCTTTCTTT

V gene: TRBV7-8
D gene: NA
J gene: TRBJ2-7
clone size: NA
CDR3 length: 12
CDR3 protein: CASSLGQFEQYF
CDR3 DNA: TGTGCCAGCAGCTTAGGCCAATTCGAGCAGTACTTC

V gene: TRBV11-3
D gene: NA
J gene: TRBJ2-7
clone size: NA
CDR3 length: 13
CDR3 protein: CASSLYGTYEQYF
CDR3 DNA: TGTGCCAGCAGCTTATACGGCACCTACGAGCAGTACTTC

V gene: TRBV28
D gene: NA
J gene: TRBJ1-5
clone size: NA
CDR3 length: 14
CDR3 protein: CASSLYRGNQPQHF
CDR3 DNA: TGTGCCAGCAGTTTATACAGGGGCAATCAGCCCCAGCATTTT

V gene: TRBV4-1
D gene: NA
J gene: TRBJ2-5
clone size: NA
CDR3 length: 14
CDR3 protein: CASSPLSVGETQYF
CDR3 DNA: TGCGCCAGCAGCCCCCTCTCGGTAGGGGAGACCCAGTACTTC

V gene: TRBV6-1
D gene: TRBD1
J gene: TRBJ2-7
clone size: NA
CDR3 length: 19
CDR3 protein: CASSEREMGQSPDAYEQYF
CDR3 DNA: TGTGCCAGCAGTGAAAGGGAGATGGGACAGTCCCCGGACGCCTACGAGCAGTACTTC

V gene: TRBV27
D gene: NA
J gene: TRBJ2-5
clone size: NA
CDR3 length: 14
CDR3 protein: CASSLGGAQETQYF
CDR3 DNA: TGTGCCAGCAGTTTGGGGGGGGCCCAAGAGACCCAGTACTTC

V gene: TRBV6-1
D gene: NA
J gene: TRBJ1-2
clone size: NA
CDR3 length: 14
CDR3 protein: CASPSLGFDYGYTF
CDR3 DNA: TGTGCCAGCCCCTCTTTGGGGTTCGATTATGGCTACACCTTC